The sequence of this TCR beta chain was determined in a study of cytomegalovirus exposure and HLA in healthy donors. Findings and caveats of the study: CMV serostatus alone was available as immune exposure information.

Germline V CDR1 and CDR2: LNHDA, SQIVND (reference sequence). V was cut by 3 bases and J by 1 base, with 10 bases left in between. The CDR3 length is 14 residues. This clone was seen more than once but under ten times. Antigen specificity is unknown. Among the donors, all were healthy bone marrow donors. Primers: 60 Vbeta forward and 13 Jbeta reverse. The method was immunoSEQ multiplex PCR; TCRdb's version includes in-frame clones alone and lacks a portion of them. The sample gives 100,000 or so clones, about 12% of which show up once; around 15% is in the top ten. Sequencing input: PBMCs. This chain links TRBV19 with TRBJ2-7; D gene ambiguous. This TCR was sampled from a man aged 40-49 years in good health and CMV-seropositive. CDR3 sequence reads: CASSILATSYEQYF. DNA of the CDR3: TGTGCCAGTAGTATTTTAGCCACATCCTACGAGCAGTACTTC.